This is a list of T cell receptor beta chains from one sample in a study of T cell responses to AZD1222 COVID-19 vaccine. Sequenced by immunoSEQ multiplex PCR; TCRdb stores in-frame clones only, minus some. The sample contains over 100,000 clones, 70% to 90% of which appear only once. The specimen was peripheral blood, collected 28 days after the second dose of the MenACWY control vaccine. The source of these receptors is an adult who received the MenACWY meningococcal vaccine as a control. Each CDR3 is given with its conserved first and last residue.

>14|TRBV3-1/TRBV3-2|TRBJ1-4
CASSQGGFGEKLFF
>18|TRBV12-2|TRBJ1-5
CASRLEPMGHHSNQPQHF
>14|TRBV11-3|TRBJ2-2
CASSPGTATGELFF
>14|TRBV5-1|TRBJ1-3
CASSWDASGNTIYF
>14|TRBV5-1|TRBJ1-1
CASSLATGNTEAFF
>14|TRBV19|TRBJ2-7
CASSRRDRDDEQYF
>15|TRBV5-4|TRBJ2-7
CASSSPGIKRDEQYF
>12|TRBV3-1/TRBV3-2|TRBJ1-2
CASSPDRAGYTF
>11|TRBV6-4|TRBJ2-1
CATPGYNEQFF
>15|TRBV2|TRBJ2-3
CASSEGPLGTDTQYF
>14|TRBV24-1|TRBJ2-1
CATSERAGYNEQFF
>11|TRBV29-1|TRBJ1-1
CSVDTRYEAFF
>14|TRBV6-1|TRBJ1-4
CASSDGGHHEKLFF
>11|TRBV28|TRBJ1-2
CASTQTYGYTF
>13|TRBV2|TRBJ1-2
CASSDSAEGGYTF
>13|TRBV6-5|TRBJ2-5
CATLMGAAVTQYF
>12|TRBV29-1|TRBJ2-3
CSVEGAADTQYF
>14|TRBV27|TRBJ2-7
CASSLSGRSYEQYF
>13|TRBV6-5|TRBJ2-2
CASSYQSTGELFF
>16|TRBV21-1|TRBJ2-7
CASSSPLPTRRYEQYF
>18|TRBV14|TRBJ2-1
CASSQLPGLAGGYNEQFF
>17|TRBV27|TRBJ1-1
CASSPVLGQLRNTEAFF
>13|TRBV6-5|TRBJ1-2
CASSGSPRYGYTF
>13|TRBV5-1|TRBJ1-4
CASSPGHGEKLFF
>11|TRBV2|TRBJ1-2
CASSEYGGYTF
>13|TRBV6-4|TRBJ1-2
CASSDFGAGGYTF
>14|TRBV19|TRBJ1-2
CASSPRQGDYGYTF
>13|TRBV28|TRBJ2-1
CASRASGRGEQFF
>13|TRBV6-5|TRBJ2-5
CASSRSRTETQYF
>17|TRBV4-3|TRBJ2-2
CASSPSGSEWGTGELFF
>14|TRBV19|TRBJ1-5
CASSIRDTNQPQHF
>16|TRBV5-1|TRBJ2-4
CASSLQPGLVRNIQYF
>15|TRBV7-8|TRBJ1-1
CASSRIQPGNTEAFF
>17|TRBV21-1|TRBJ2-2
CASSKVLRVANTGELFF
>12|TRBV30|TRBJ2-5
CAWRRGWETQYF
>12|TRBV7-3|TRBJ1-1
CASSLLGGEAFF
>16|TRBV5-4|TRBJ1-4
CASSSDRGRWKEKLFF
>13|TRBV4-1|TRBJ1-5
CASSLDSNQPQHF
>14|TRBV29-1|TRBJ2-7
CSVVGGVVLHEQYF
>15|TRBV27|TRBJ1-5
CASRGTPYSNQPQHF
>14|TRBV5-4|TRBJ1-1
CASSSRTVNTEAFF
>17|TRBV19|TRBJ2-3
CASSIGSKPSGTDTQYF